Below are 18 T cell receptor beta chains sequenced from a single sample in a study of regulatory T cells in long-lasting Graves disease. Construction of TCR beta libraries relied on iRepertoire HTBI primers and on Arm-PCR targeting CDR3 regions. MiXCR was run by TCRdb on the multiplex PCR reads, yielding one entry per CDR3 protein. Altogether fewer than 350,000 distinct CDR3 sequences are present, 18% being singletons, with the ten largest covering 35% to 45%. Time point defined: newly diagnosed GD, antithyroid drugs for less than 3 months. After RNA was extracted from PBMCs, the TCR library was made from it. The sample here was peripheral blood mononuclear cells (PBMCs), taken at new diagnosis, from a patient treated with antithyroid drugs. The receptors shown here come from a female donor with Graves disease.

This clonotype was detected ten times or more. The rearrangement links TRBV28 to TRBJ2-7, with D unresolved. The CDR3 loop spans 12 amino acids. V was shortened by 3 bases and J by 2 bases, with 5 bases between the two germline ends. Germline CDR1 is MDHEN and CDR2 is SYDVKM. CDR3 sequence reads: CASSFWPYEQYF. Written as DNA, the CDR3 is TGTGCCAGCAGTTTTTGGCCCTACGAGCAGTACTTC. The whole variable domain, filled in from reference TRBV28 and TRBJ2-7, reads DVKVTQSSRYLVKRTGEKVFLECVQDMDHENMFWYRQDPGLGLRLIYFSYDVKMKEKGDIPEGYSVSREKKERFSLILESASTNQTSMYLCASSFWPYEQYFGPGTRLTVT.

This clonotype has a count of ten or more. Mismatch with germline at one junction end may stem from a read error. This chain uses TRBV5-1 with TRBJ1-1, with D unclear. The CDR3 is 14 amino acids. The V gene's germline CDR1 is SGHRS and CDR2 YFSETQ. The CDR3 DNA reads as TGTGCCAGCAGCTTGGTCAGAGGAGGAACTGAAGCTTTCTTT. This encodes CASSLVRGGTEAFF. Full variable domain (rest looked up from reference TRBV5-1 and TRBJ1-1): KAGVTQTPRYLIKTRGQQVTLSCSPISGHRSVSWYQQTPGQGLQFLFEYFSETQRNKGNFPGRFSGRQFSNSRSEMNVSTLELGDSALYLCASSLVRGGTEAFFGQGTRLTVV.

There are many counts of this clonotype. The CDR3 sequence: CASSLDSGGYNEQFF. DNA of the CDR3: TGCGCCAGCAGCTTGGATAGCGGGGGCTACAATGAGCAGTTCTTC. The V call is TRBV5-1, the J call TRBJ2-1, with 9 bases aligning to TRBD2. Germline-derived CDR1 and CDR2 are SGHRS and YFSETQ. Unmatched junction bases numbered 1, after V lost 0 bases and J lost 3 bases. CDR3 length: 15 residues.

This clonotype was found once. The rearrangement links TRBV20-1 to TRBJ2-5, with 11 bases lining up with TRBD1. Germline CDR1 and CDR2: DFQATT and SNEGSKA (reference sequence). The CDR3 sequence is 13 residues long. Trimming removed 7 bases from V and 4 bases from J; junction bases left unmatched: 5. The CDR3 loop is CSVGQGAVETQYF. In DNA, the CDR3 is TGCAGTGTCGGACAGGGGGCCGTAGAGACCCAGTACTTC.

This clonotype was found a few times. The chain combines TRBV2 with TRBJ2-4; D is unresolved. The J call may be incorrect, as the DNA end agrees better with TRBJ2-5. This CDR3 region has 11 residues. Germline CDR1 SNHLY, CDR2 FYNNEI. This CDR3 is CASLSIETQYF. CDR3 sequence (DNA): TGTGCCAGCCTTTCGATCGAGACCCAGTACTTC.

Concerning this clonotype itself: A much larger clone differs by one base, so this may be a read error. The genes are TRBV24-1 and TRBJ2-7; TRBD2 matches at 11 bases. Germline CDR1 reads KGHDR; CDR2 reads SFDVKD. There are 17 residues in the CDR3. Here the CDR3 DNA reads TGTGCCACTCGACGGACCGGGACTAGCGGATCATCCTACGGGCAGTACTTC. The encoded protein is CATRRTGTSGSSYGQYF.

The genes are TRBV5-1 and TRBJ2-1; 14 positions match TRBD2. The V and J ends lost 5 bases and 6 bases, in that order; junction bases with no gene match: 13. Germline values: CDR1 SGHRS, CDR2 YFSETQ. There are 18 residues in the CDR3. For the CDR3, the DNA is TGCGCCAGCAGAGAGCCGGGACTAGCGGGAGTAGGGGGCAATGAGCAGTTCTTC. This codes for CASREPGLAGVGGNEQFF.

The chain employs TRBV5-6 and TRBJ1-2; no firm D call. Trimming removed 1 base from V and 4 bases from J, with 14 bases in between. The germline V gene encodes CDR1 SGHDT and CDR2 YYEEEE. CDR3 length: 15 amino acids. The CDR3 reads CASSLYTAIFYGYTF. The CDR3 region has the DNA TGTGCCAGCAGCTTGTATACAGCTATCTTCTATGGCTACACCTTC.

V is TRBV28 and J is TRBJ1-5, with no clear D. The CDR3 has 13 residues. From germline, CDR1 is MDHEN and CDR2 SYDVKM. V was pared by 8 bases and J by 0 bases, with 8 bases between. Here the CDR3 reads CASQANSNQPQHF. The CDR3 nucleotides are TGTGCCAGCCAGGCAAATAGCAATCAGCCCCAGCATTTT.

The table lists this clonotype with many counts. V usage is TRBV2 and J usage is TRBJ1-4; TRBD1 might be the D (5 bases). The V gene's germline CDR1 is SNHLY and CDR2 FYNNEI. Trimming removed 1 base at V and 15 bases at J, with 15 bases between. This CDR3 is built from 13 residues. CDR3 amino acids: CASSEDRDYKVFF. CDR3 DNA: TGTGCCAGCAGTGAAGATAGGGACTATAAGGTGTTTTTT.

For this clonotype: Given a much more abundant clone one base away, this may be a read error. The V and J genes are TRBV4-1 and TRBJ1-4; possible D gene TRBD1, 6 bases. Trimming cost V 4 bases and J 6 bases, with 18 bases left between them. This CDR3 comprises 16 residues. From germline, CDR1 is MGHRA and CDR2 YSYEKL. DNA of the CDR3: TGCGCCAGCAGCCCCCCACAGGCGAGGGGGGATGAAAAACTGTTTTTT. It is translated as CASSPPQARGDEKLFF.

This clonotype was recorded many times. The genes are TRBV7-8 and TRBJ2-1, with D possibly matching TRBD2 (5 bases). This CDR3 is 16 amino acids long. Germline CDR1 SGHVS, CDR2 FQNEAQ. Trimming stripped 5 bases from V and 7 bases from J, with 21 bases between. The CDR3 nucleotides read TGTGCCAGCAGCCCGGTAGCCTTGGTCCCGGGGAATGAGCAGTTCTTC. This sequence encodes CASSPVALVPGNEQFF. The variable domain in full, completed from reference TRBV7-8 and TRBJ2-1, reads GAGVSQSPRYKVAKRGQDVALRCDPISGHVSLFWYQQALGQGPEFLTYFQNEAQLDKSGLPSDRFFAERPEGSVSTLKIQRTQQEDSAVYLCASSPVALVPGNEQFFGPGTRLTVL.

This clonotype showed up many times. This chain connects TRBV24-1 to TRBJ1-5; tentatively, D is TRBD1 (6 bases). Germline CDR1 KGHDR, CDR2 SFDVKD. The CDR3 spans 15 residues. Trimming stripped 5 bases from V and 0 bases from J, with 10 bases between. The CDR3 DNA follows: TGTGCCACCAGTGGGCCAGGGGTTAGCAATCAGCCCCAGCATTTT. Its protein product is CATSGPGVSNQPQHF.

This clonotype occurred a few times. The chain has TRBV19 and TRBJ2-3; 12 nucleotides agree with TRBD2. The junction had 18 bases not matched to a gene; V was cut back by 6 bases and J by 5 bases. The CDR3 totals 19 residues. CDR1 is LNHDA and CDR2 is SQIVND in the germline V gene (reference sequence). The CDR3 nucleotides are TGTGCCAGTAGCCAGACTAGCGGGAGACTCTGGGGCGGGATAGATACGCAGTATTTT. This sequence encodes CASSQTSGRLWGGIDTQYF.

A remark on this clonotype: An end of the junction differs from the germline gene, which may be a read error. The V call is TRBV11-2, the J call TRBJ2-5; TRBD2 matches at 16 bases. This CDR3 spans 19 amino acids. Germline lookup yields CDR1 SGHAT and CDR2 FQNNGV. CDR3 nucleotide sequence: TGCGCCAGCAGCTTAGGGACTAGCGGGAGGGCTTTGGCGGAAGAGACCGAGTACTTC. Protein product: CASSLGTSGRALAEETEYF.

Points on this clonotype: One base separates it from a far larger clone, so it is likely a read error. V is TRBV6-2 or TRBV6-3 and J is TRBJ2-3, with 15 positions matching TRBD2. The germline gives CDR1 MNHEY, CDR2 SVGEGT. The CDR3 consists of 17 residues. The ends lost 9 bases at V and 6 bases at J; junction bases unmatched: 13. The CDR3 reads CARRTSGRGWREDTQYF. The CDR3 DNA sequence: TGTGCCAGACGGACTAGCGGGAGGGGATGGCGAGAGGATACGCAGTATTTT.

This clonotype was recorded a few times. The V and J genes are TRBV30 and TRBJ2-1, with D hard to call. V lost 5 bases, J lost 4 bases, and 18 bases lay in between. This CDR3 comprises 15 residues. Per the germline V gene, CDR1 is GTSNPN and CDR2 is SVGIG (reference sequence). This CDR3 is CAWSPYTLQYNEQFF. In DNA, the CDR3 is TGTGCCTGGTCCCCTTACACCCTGCAATACAATGAGCAGTTCTTC.

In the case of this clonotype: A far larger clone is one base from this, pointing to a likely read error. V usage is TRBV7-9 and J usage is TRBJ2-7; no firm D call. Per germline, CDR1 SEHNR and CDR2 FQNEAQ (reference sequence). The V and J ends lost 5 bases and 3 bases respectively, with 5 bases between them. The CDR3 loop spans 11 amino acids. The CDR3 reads CASSPDYEQYF. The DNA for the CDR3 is TGTGCCAGCAGCCCGGACTACGAGCAGTACTTC.